Sequencing of this TCR beta chain was carried out in a study of T cell responses to AZD1222 COVID-19 vaccine (dated by TCRdb to the early 2020s). Context from the whole study: AZD1222 recipients given second doses at about 4 weeks or at about 12 weeks were pooled, since spike-specific TCR depth and breadth were not found to differ between the two schedules. TCR sequencing covered more than 230 trial participants: 200 to 210 given two doses of AZD1222 and 26 given two doses of MenACWY control vaccine. Trial participants were enrolled into age subgroups of 18-55, 56-69 and 70-plus years, which contained approximately 150, 28 and 58 TCR-sequenced participants, respectively.

CDR3 length: 14 amino acids, cysteine to phenylalanine. The retained sequence is limited to the CDR3, 42 bases, with the frame set at the first base. CDR1 and CDR2 (KGHDR, SFDVKD) derive from the germline V gene. Study-wide findings and limitations: A significant rise in spike-specific TCR breadth and depth was observed after two AZD1222 doses relative to day 0 and relative to MenACWY recipients. Participants were mostly white British, with more females than males. The authors suggested clonal diversity may have been underestimated. Vaccine-associated CD4 TCRs spanned the whole spike protein, with dominant responses in regions 160-218 and 743-854. In the small 56-69-year group, the increase in depth fell short of significance, most likely because of low power. Reportedly, almost half of the unique spike-specific TCRs recognized epitopes lying outside the regions that are mutated in the B.1.351 and B.1.1.7 variants. Conclusions about previously exposed vaccinees are limited because only five to seven AZD1222 recipients were SARS-CoV-2 seropositive at baseline. No day 14 peak-response samples were available, so repertoires were characterized only after the peak T cell response.

In light of the paper, this sample's time point label describes: baseline before first vaccination. Samples from vaccinated people were obtained from the UK trials COV001 and COV002, which included a single-blind randomized controlled phase 2/3 trial of AZD1222 (ChAdOx1 nCoV-19) in healthy adults. Trial participant PBMC samples were collected at day 0 and day 28 after the second dose for TCRbeta chain sequencing. The CDR3 regions of human TCRbeta chains were subjected to immunosequencing. The paper's data handling went like this. TCRs in the repertoires were compared against a reference library of SARS-CoV-2-specific TCRs that had been generated with the MIRA antigen-specificity platform. Breadth was defined as the fraction of unique TCRs that were SARS-CoV-2-associated. Depth was defined as the fraction of total T cells that were SARS-CoV-2-associated. Each spike-specific TCR was assigned to its reactive spike region and to a CD4 or CD8 class using the MIRA data. Log10-transformed breadth and depth values were compared by one-way ANOVA with Sidak's multiple comparisons tests. TCRdb stores this immuneACCESS table with in-frame sequences only. Part of the clones is absent; in the studies checked, under half of the shortfall reflects unresolved V genes, and no reason is known for the rest. Clone size and the V and J calls come from that table; the DNA yielded D and trimming. The sample table contains more than 150,000 clones; only one count was recorded for about 90% of them. Clones ranked in the top ten supply around 5.8% of the sample.

Worth noting for this clone: Its antigen target is currently unknown. The germline gene is not matched at one end of the junction; a read error may be the cause.

The source was peripheral blood, collected on day 0 of AZD1222 vaccination. The source is an adult in good health. The rearranged chain carries TRBV24-1 and TRBJ2-7; the best D guess is TRBD1, with 7 bases matching. Here the CDR3 is given as CATARGTVSYEQYF. The DNA sequence follows: TGTGCCACCGCCCGCGGGACAGTCTCCTATGAGCAGTACTTC.